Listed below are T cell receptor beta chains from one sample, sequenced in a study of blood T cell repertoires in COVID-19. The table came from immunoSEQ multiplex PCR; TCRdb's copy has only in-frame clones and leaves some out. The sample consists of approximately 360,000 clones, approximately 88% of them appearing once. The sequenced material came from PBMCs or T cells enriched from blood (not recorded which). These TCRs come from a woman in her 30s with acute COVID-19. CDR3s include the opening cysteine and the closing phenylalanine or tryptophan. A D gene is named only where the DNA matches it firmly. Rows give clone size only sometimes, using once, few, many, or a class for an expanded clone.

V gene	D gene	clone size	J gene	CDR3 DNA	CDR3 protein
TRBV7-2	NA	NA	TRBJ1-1	TGTGCCAGCAGCTTAAGGGGCGAAACTGAAGCTTTCTTT	CASSLRGETEAFF
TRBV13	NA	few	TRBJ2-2	TGTGCCAGCAGCGGCGGAGAGTTCAACACCGGGGAGCTGTTTTTT	CASSGGEFNTGELFF
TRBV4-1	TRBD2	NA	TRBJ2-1	TGCGCCAGCAGCCATTCCGGACTAGCCTACAATGAGCAGTTCTTC	CASSHSGLAYNEQFF
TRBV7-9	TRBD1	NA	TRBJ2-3	TGTGCCAGCAGCTGGACAGGGTCAAGCACAGATACGCAGTATTTT	CASSWTGSSTDTQYF
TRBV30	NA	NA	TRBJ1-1	TGTGCCTGGAGTCGTATGAACACTGAAGCTTTCTTT	CAWSRMNTEAFF
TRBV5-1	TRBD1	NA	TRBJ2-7	TGCGCCAGCACCCACCTCGAGACAGGGGGCTCCTACGAGCAGTACTTC	CASTHLETGGSYEQYF
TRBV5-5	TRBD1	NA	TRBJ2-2	TGTGCCAGCAGCTTGCCGGGACAGGGGGAGAACACCGGGGAGCTGTTTTTT	CASSLPGQGENTGELFF
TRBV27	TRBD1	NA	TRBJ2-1	TGTGCCAGCAGTTTTGTCGGGACAGGGTACAATGAGCAGTTCTTC	CASSFVGTGYNEQFF
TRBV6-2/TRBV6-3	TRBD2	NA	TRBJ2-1	TGTGCCAGCAGTTATTCTCTAGCGGGGGGCGATGAGCAGTTCTTC	CASSYSLAGGDEQFF
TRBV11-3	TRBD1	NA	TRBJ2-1	TGTGCCAGCAGCCGGGACAGCGACTACAATGAGCAGTTCTTC	CASSRDSDYNEQFF
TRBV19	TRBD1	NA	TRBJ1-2	TGTGCCAGTACACTACAGGGGGCGCCGGCCTATGGCTACACCTTC	CASTLQGAPAYGYTF
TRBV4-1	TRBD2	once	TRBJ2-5	TGCGCCAGCAGCCAAGGGCCGGGACTAGTCTCTACGACCCAGTACTTC	CASSQGPGLVSTTQYF
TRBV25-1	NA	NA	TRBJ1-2	TGTGCCAGCAGTGATTCTTCAGTGGCAGGCTATGGCTACACCTTC	CASSDSSVAGYGYTF
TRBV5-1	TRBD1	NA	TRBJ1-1	TGCGCCAGCAGCAAGACAGGGGTGAACACTGAAGCTTTCTTT	CASSKTGVNTEAFF
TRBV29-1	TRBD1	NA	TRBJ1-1	TGCAGCGTTGGACAGGGGGCGCGGGCTTTCTTT	CSVGQGARAFF
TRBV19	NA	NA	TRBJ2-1	TGTGCCAGTAGTATGATGCTGGTGGCGCGGGCCAATGAGCAGTTCTTC	CASSMMLVARANEQFF
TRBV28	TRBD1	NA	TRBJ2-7	TGTGCCAGCAGTTCCGGCGGACAGGTTACCTACGAGCAGTACTTC	CASSSGGQVTYEQYF